One sample yielded the 11 T cell receptor beta chains listed below, sequenced in a study of patients and donors after allogeneic stem cell transplantation. TCRdb fed the RT-PCR reads into MiXCR, producing one record per CDR3 protein. The sample holds 150,000 to 200,000 distinct CDR3 sequences; 20% to 25% are singletons and the top ten take about 24%. The sequencing input was blood, either unsorted or a sorted T cell fraction (not recorded which). The receptor source for this set is a human donor who was either an allogeneic HSCT recipient or a stem cell or donor lymphocyte infusion donor (not recorded which). It is not recorded whose cells these are; they may come from a transplant donor.

This clonotype has only one observation. CDR3 in amino acids: CASGLLIAWNEQFF. CDR3 sequence (DNA): TGTGCTAGTGGTTTGTTGATAGCGTGGAATGAGCAGTTCTTC. V is TRBV12-5 and J is TRBJ2-1; tentatively, D is TRBD2 (5 bases). The CDR3 totals 14 residues. Germline assignment: CDR1 LGHNT and CDR2 FRNRAP. Trimming pared 2 bases from V and 7 bases from J, leaving 12 bases between. Supplemented by reference TRBV12-5 and TRBJ2-1, the full variable domain reads DARVTQTPRHKVTEMGQEVTMRCQPILGHNTVFWYRQTMMQGLELLAYFRNRAPLDDSGMPKDRFSAEMPDATLATLKIQPSEPRDSAVYFCASGLLIAWNEQFFGPGTRLTVL.

This clonotype was seen a few times. V and J are TRBV12-3 or TRBV12-4 and TRBJ1-1; TRBD1 is a possible D gene (5 bases). This CDR3 has 14 residues. Trimming removed 6 bases at V and 11 bases at J, with 22 bases between. CDR3 amino acids: CASSDTTRDREAFF. CDR3 DNA sequence: TGTGCCAGCAGCGACACGACTCGGGACCGCGAGGCTTTCTTT.

This clonotype was seen only once. V gene TRBV7-6 combines with J gene TRBJ2-5; D gene unclear. V dropped 5 bases and J dropped 1 base, with 8 bases sitting between them. CDR3 length equals 13 residues. Germline-derived CDR1 and CDR2 are SGHVS and FNYEAQ. The CDR3 nucleotides are TGTGCCAGCAGCCCCATAATCCAAGAGACCCAGTACTTC. Its protein product is CASSPIIQETQYF. Looking up the rest from reference TRBV7-6 and TRBJ2-5 gives the full variable domain: GAGVSQSPRYKVTKRGQDVALRCDPISGHVSLYWYRQALGQGPEFLTYFNYEAQQDKSGLPNDRFSAERPEGSISTLTIQRTEQRDSAMYRCASSPIIQETQYFGPGTRLLVL.

This clonotype has only a few counts. This chain uses TRBV30 with TRBJ2-1, with D unclear. CDR3 length equals 11 residues. Germline lookup yields CDR1 GTSNPN and CDR2 SVGIG (reference sequence). The germline V and J ends were trimmed by 0 bases and 6 bases, with 3 bases remaining between them. CDR3: CAWSVTNEQFF. For the CDR3, the DNA is TGTGCCTGGAGTGTGACCAATGAGCAGTTCTTC.

This clonotype was counted ten times or more. As DNA, the CDR3 is TGTGCCAGCACTCTCAGAGAGAACACTGAAGCTTTCTTT. This encodes CASTLRENTEAFF. The chain uses TRBV19 and TRBJ1-1; D is undetermined. Between the trimmed V and J ends, which lost 9 bases and 1 base, there was a span of 12 bases. The germline CDR1 and CDR2 sequences are LNHDA and SQIVND (reference sequence). CDR3 length: 13 residues.

The chain employs TRBV5-1 and TRBJ2-3; no clear D. The V gene lost 1 base and the J gene lost 0 bases, with 9 bases spanning the gap. Germline V lookup: CDR1 SGHRS, CDR2 YFSETQ. The CDR3 extends over 15 amino acids. The CDR3 coding sequence is TGCGCCAGCAGCTTGACAGTATCTAGCACAGATACGCAGTATTTT. Protein: CASSLTVSSTDTQYF.

This clonotype has only a few counts. The rearrangement joins TRBV7-9 to TRBJ1-1; D may be TRBD1 (5 bases). V lost 4 bases and J lost 4, with 16 bases in between. Germline V gene data show CDR1 as SEHNR and CDR2 as FQNEAQ (reference sequence). There are 15 residues in the CDR3. The CDR3 DNA is TGTGCCAGCAGCTGGAACCGGGCCGGGGGCACTGAAGCTTTCTTT. It yields the protein CASSWNRAGGTEAFF.

CDR3 residues: CASSWGEGTDTQYF. The CDR3 region has the DNA TGCGCCAGCAGCTGGGGGGAAGGGACAGATACGCAGTATTTT. The rearrangement links TRBV5-1 to TRBJ2-3; D perhaps matches TRBD2 (6 bases). Germline CDR1 is SGHRS and CDR2 is YFSETQ. The V and J ends lost 3 bases and 3 bases respectively, with 11 bases between them. The CDR3 has 14 residues.

The chain combines TRBV6-5 with TRBJ1-2; 8 bases agree with TRBD1. Trimming took 0 bases from V and 5 from J; bases not matched to a gene: 2. Germline V lookup: CDR1 MNHEY, CDR2 SVGAGI. The CDR3 consists of 14 residues. The chain's CDR3 is CASSYSTGEYGYTF. DNA of the CDR3: TGTGCCAGCAGTTACTCGACAGGGGAATATGGCTACACCTTC.

The rearrangement uses TRBV2 and TRBJ2-5; D could derive from TRBD1 or TRBD2 (6 bases each). The germline V gene encodes CDR1 SNHLY and CDR2 FYNNEI. Deletions cut 10 bases from V and 9 bases from J, with 21 bases between. The CDR3 consists of 13 residues. CDR3 region: CATKGGPNNAQYF. The CDR3 nucleotides read TGTGCCACCAAAGGGGGGCCTAATAATGCCCAGTACTTC.

This clonotype showed up just a few times. This chain connects TRBV5-1 to TRBJ1-6, with a possible D match to TRBD1 (6 bases). Germline loops: CDR1 SGHRS, CDR2 YFSETQ. There are 18 residues in the CDR3. The V end was cut by 4 bases, the J end by 7 bases, with 24 bases between. The CDR3: CASSLGQLSGIWNSPLHF. CDR3 sequence (DNA): TGCGCCAGCAGCCTCGGACAGTTATCGGGCATATGGAATTCACCCCTCCACTTT.